This T cell receptor beta chain was captured by sequencing in a study of shared clonotypes between healthy human individuals. With ten immunoSEQ deep assay plates, unsorted PBMC DNA underwent sequencing. As originally analysed: Quality scores were absent from the junction-only immunoSEQ sequences, so filtering differed. Generated by immunoSEQ multiplex PCR, the TCRdb table keeps only in-frame clones and is missing some. V, J and clone size were drawn from that table, and D and trimming were deduced from the DNA. Of around 500,000 clones listed, about 76% are singletons. The V gene lost 0 bases and the J gene lost 6 bases, with 11 bases spanning the gap. Germline-derived CDR1 and CDR2 are SGHAT and FQNNGV. This CDR3 is built from 14 residues. Concerning this clone itself: The antigen is unknown.

Overall study findings and caveats: Researchers sampled only blood; tissue repertoires likely differ.

Specimen: PBMCs. This chain connects TRBV11-2 to TRBJ1-2, with D uncertain. The receptor was derived from a woman in her forties in good health. Some clones in this sample may be carry-over from other donors' samples. As DNA, the CDR3 is TGTGCCAGCAGCTTAGATCTGTGGGAGGATGGCTACACCTTC. Protein: CASSLDLWEDGYTF.